This note documents a single T cell receptor beta chain sequence. Its antigen is unidentified. Assay used: immunoSEQ multiplex PCR; TCRdb lists only in-frame clones, some missing. Of about 96,000 clones detected, less than 95% appear once; the ten largest clones hold 1.5% to 2%. J gave up 4 bases and V 0 bases, and 5 bases lay outside the gene matches. This CDR3 is 16 amino acids long. Germline V gives CDR1 LNHDA, CDR2 SQIVND (reference sequence). This record belongs to a study of OX40 agonist ivuxolimab in advanced cancers. Across the study: Allowance was made for prior anti-PD-1, anti-PD-L1 or anti-CTLA-4 therapy, and roughly 39% had some.

Study-wide results and limits: Doses of 0.1 to 3.0 mg/kg were accompanied by clonal expansion of CD4+ and CD8+ blood T cells by week 6. Still undetermined is the antigen specificity of the expanded peripheral T cells.

The genes are TRBV19 and TRBJ2-1; 8 nucleotides agree with TRBD2. The specimen was CD4+ or CD8+ T cells sorted from blood, collected in a trial of the OX40 agonist ivuxolimab. The TCR originated in an adult with an advanced solid tumor such as melanoma, head and neck, liver or kidney cancer. CDR3 in amino acids: CASSIDRLAGYNEQFF. The CDR3 bases are TGTGCCAGTAGTATAGATCGGCTAGCGGGTTACAATGAGCAGTTCTTC.